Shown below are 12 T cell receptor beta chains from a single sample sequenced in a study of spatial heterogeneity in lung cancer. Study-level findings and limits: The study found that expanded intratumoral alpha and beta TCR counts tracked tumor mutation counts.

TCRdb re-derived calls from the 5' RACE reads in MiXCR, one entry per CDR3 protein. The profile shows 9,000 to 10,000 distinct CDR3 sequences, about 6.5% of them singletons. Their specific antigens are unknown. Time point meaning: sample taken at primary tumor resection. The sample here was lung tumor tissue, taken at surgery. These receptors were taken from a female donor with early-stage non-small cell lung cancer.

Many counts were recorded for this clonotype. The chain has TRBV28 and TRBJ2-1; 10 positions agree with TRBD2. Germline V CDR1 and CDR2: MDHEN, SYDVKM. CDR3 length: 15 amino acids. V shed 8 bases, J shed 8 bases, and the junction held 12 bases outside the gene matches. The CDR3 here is CASLLPGLAGDEQFF. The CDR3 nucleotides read TGTGCCAGCTTACTCCCAGGGCTAGCGGGAGATGAGCAGTTCTTC.

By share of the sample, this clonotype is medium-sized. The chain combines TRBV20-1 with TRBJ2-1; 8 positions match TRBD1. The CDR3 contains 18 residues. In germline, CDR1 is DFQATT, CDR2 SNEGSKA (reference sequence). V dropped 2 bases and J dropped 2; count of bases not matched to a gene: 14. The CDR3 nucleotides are TGCAGTGCTAGACTTGAAGGCAACCAGGGGGCAACCTACAATGAGCAGTTCTTC. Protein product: CSARLEGNQGATYNEQFF.

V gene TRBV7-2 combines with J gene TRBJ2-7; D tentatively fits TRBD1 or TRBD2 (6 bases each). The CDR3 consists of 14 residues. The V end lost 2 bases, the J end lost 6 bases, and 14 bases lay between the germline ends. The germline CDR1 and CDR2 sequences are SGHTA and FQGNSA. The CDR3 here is CASSLLGGAGEQYV. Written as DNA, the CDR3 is TGTGCCAGCAGCTTATTGGGGGGCGCGGGCGAGCAGTACGTC.

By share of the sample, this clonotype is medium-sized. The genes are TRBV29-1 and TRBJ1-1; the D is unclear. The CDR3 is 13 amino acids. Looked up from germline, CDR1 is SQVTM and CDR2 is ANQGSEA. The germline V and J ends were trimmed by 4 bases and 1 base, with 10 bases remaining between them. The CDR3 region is CSVGGTPNTEAFF. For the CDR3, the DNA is TGCAGCGTTGGAGGCACCCCGAACACTGAAGCTTTCTTT.

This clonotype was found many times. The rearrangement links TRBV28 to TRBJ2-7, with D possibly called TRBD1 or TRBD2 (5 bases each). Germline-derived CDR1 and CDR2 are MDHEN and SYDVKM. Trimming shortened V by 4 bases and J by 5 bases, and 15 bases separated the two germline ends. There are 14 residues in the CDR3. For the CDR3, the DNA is TGTGCCAGCAGTTCAGGTGGGCAGGGAGACGAGCAGTACTTC. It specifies CASSSGGQGDEQYF.

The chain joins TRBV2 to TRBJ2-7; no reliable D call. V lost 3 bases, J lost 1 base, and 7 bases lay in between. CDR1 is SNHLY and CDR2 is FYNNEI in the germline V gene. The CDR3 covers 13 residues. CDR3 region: CASSDGVSYEQYF. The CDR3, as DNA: TGTGCCAGCAGTGACGGAGTGTCCTACGAGCAGTACTTC. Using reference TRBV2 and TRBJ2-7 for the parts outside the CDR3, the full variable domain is EPEVTQTPSHQVTQMGQEVILRCVPISNHLYFYWYRQILGQKVEFLVSFYNNEISEKSEIFDDQFSVERPDGSNFTLKIRSTKLEDSAMYFCASSDGVSYEQYFGPGTRLTVT.

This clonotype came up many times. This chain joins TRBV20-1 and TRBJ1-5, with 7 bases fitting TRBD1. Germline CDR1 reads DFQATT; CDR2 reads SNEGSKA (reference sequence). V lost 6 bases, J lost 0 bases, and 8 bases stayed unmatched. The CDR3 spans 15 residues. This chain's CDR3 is CSAADRLYSNQPQHF. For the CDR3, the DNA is TGCAGTGCCGCGGACAGGCTTTATAGCAATCAGCCCCAGCATTTT.

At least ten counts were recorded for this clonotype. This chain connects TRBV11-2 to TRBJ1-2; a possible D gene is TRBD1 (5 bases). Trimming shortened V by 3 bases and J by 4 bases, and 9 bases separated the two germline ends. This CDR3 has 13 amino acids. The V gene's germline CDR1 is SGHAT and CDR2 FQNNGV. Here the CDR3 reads CASSLGTGYGYTF. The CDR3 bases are TGTGCCAGCAGCTTGGGAACAGGCTATGGCTACACCTTC.

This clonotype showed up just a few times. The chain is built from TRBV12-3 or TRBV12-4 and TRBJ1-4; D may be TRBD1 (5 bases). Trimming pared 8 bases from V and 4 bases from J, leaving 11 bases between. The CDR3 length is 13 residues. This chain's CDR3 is CASRGGVNEKLFF. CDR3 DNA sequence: TGTGCCAGCCGCGGGGGGGTTAATGAAAAACTGTTTTTT.

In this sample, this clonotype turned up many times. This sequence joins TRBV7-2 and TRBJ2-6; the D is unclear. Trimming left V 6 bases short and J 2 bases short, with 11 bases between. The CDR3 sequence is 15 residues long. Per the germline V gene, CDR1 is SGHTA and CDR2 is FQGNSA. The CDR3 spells CASSHSRTGANVLTF. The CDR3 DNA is TGTGCCAGCAGTCACAGTAGGACTGGGGCCAACGTCCTGACTTTC. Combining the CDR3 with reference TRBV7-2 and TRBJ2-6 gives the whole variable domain GAGVSQSPSNKVTEKGKDVELRCDPISGHTALYWYRQSLGQGLEFLIYFQGNSAPDKSGLPSDRFSAERTGGSVSTLTIQRTQQEDSAVYLCASSHSRTGANVLTFGAGSRLTVL.

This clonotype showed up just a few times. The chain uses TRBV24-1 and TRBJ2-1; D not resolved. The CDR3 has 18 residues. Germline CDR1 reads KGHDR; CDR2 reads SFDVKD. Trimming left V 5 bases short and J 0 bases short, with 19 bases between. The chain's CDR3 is CATSGDTRYASSYNEQFF. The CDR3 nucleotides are TGTGCCACCAGTGGAGACACACGATACGCGAGCTCCTACAATGAGCAGTTCTTC.

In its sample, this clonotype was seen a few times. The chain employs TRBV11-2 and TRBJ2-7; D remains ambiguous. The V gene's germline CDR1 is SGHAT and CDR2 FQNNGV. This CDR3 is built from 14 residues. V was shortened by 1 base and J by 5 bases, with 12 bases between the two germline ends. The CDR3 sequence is CASSLVTGYDEQYV. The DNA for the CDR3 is TGTGCCAGCAGCTTAGTTACCGGGTACGACGAGCAGTACGTC.